One and the same sample provided the 30 T cell receptor beta chains below, sequenced in a study of Graves' ophthalmopathy and Graves' hyperthyroidism. The TCR beta CDR3 regions underwent amplification from RNA transcripts. The authors performed first-round RT-PCR with HTBI primers and then a second-round multiplex PCR. TCRdb reprocessed the multiplex PCR reads with MiXCR, giving one entry per CDR3 protein. Here the sample spans more than 550,000 distinct CDR3 sequences, about two fifths being singletons. Sequenced material: peripheral blood. The receptor set was obtained from an adult man with Graves' ophthalmopathy.

This sequence joins TRBV7-3 and TRBJ1-2, with TRBD1 matching 9 bases. Germline values: CDR1 SGHTA, CDR2 FQGTGA. J gave up 7 bases and V 5 bases, and 8 bases lay outside the gene matches. This CDR3 has 14 amino acids. The CDR3 region is CASSTKQGAGGYTF. The CDR3 nucleotides are TGTGCCAGCAGCACCAAACAGGGGGCGGGTGGCTACACCTTC.

This clonotype occurred many times. The chain's CDR3 is CASSRSRLGGRDQPQHF. The CDR3 DNA is TGTGCCAGTAGCCGGTCGCGGTTAGGGGGAAGAGATCAGCCCCAGCATTTT. This chain connects TRBV19 to TRBJ1-5; the D gene is possibly TRBD1 (6 bases). This CDR3 has 17 residues. The V end was cut by 6 bases, the J end by 5 bases, with 23 bases between. The germline gives CDR1 LNHDA, CDR2 SQIVND (reference sequence).

The chain joins TRBV15 to TRBJ1-5; possible D gene TRBD1, 5 bases. Trimming took off 1 base at V and 7 bases at J, with 11 bases between the two ends. CDR3 length: 14 amino acids. Per the germline V gene, CDR1 is LNHNV and CDR2 is YYDKDF (reference sequence). In nucleotides, the CDR3 is TGTGCCACCAGCAGAGTAGGGGTTGGCCAGCCCCAGCATTTT. Residues: CATSRVGVGQPQHF.

This clonotype was counted many times. This rearrangement joins TRBV2 to TRBJ1-1; 10 nucleotides agree with TRBD1. The CDR3 has 13 residues. The germline V gene encodes CDR1 SNHLY and CDR2 FYNNEI. V dropped 6 bases and J dropped 7; count of bases not matched to a gene: 5. The CDR3 region is CASRPGTGDEAFF. The CDR3 DNA reads as TGTGCCAGCAGACCCGGGACAGGGGATGAAGCTTTCTTT.

The V call is TRBV15, the J call TRBJ1-5; possible D gene TRBD1, 5 bases. Germline V lookup: CDR1 LNHNV, CDR2 YYDKDF (reference sequence). The CDR3 spans 16 residues. V was shortened by 3 bases and J by 2 bases, with 14 bases between the two germline ends. CDR3 protein: CATSSLTGSGNQPQHF. The CDR3 DNA is TGTGCCACCAGCAGCCTCACAGGTTCTGGCAATCAGCCCCAGCATTTT.

This clonotype has a count of ten or more. The CDR3 DNA reads as TGCGCCAGCAGCTTGTCGCCTCAGAACACTGAAGCTTTCTTT. It codes for CASSLSPQNTEAFF. The chain employs TRBV5-1 and TRBJ1-1; D call uncertain. The germline V gene encodes CDR1 SGHRS and CDR2 YFSETQ. The CDR3 totals 14 residues. Trimming shortened V by 1 base and J by 1 base, and 8 bases separated the two germline ends. Using reference TRBV5-1 and TRBJ1-1 for the parts outside the CDR3, the full variable domain is KAGVTQTPRYLIKTRGQQVTLSCSPISGHRSVSWYQQTPGQGLQFLFEYFSETQRNKGNFPGRFSGRQFSNSRSEMNVSTLELGDSALYLCASSLSPQNTEAFFGQGTRLTVV.

The gene calls are TRBV7-8 and TRBJ1-4; unclear D gene. Trimming removed 1 base from V and 3 bases from J, with 9 bases in between. CDR1 SGHVS and CDR2 FQNEAQ come from the germline V gene. There are 15 residues in the CDR3. The CDR3 DNA is TGTGCCAGCAGCTTAGGGTGGGAGCCTAATGAAAAACTGTTTTTT. Translating gives CASSLGWEPNEKLFF.

This clonotype was seen many times. CDR3: CASSPYRATEAFF. The CDR3 nucleotides are TGTGCCAGCAGCCCCTACAGGGCCACTGAAGCTTTCTTT. The chain combines TRBV11-2 with TRBJ1-1; possible D gene TRBD1, 6 bases. Looked up from germline, CDR1 is SGHAT and CDR2 is FQNNGV. The CDR3 is made up of 13 amino acids. Trimming took off 5 bases at V and 4 bases at J, with 11 bases between the two ends.

The chain carries TRBV29-1 and TRBJ2-7; TRBD1 agrees at 9 bases. V lost 6 bases, J lost 1 base, and 4 bases stayed unmatched. The CDR3 runs to 13 residues. CDR1 is SQVTM and CDR2 is ANQGSEA in the germline V gene. The CDR3 here is CSVGTGMSYEQYF. The DNA for the CDR3 is TGCAGCGTCGGGACAGGGATGTCCTACGAGCAGTACTTC.

This clonotype was recorded at least ten times. This chain uses TRBV29-1 with TRBJ1-1; a possible D gene is TRBD1 (5 bases). The CDR3 has 13 residues. V lost 6 bases, J lost 1 base, and 12 bases lay in between. CDR1 is SQVTM, CDR2 ANQGSEA, per germline. The CDR3, as DNA: TGCAGCGTCGGGGGGTCGCCGAACACTGAAGCTTTCTTT. The encoded protein is CSVGGSPNTEAFF.

This clonotype occurred a few times. The J gene is TRBJ1-3, the V gene TRBV3-1; D is ambiguous. Germline CDR1 is LGHDT and CDR2 is YNNKEL (reference sequence). Between the trimmed V and J ends, which lost 3 bases and 4 bases, there was a span of 7 bases. The CDR3 sequence is 13 residues long. The DNA of the CDR3 is TGTGCCAGCAGCCAGGAAGGGGGAAACACCATATATTTT. Translation: CASSQEGGNTIYF.

V and J are TRBV15 and TRBJ2-5; tentative D call: TRBD2 (7 bases). V dropped 5 bases and J dropped 11 bases, with 15 bases sitting between them. The germline gives CDR1 LNHNV, CDR2 YYDKDF (reference sequence). The CDR3 has 12 amino acids. This chain's CDR3 is CATSGGGTQQYF. The CDR3, as DNA: TGTGCCACCAGCGGGGGGGGGACACAGCAGTACTTC.

The chain employs TRBV24-1 and TRBJ2-5; D unresolved. The J call may be incorrect, as the DNA end agrees better with TRBJ2-1. Germline V lookup: CDR1 KGHDR, CDR2 SFDVKD. This CDR3 comprises 13 residues. CDR3 sequence reads: CATSASYGFEQFF. The DNA of the CDR3 is TGTGCCACCAGTGCAAGCTATGGTTTTGAGCAGTTCTTC.

The chain's CDR3 is CASSSSTGDETQYF. CDR3 coding DNA: TGTGCCAGCAGCTCATCGACCGGGGACGAGACCCAGTACTTC. V gene TRBV7-9 combines with J gene TRBJ2-5; tentatively, D is TRBD1 or TRBD2 (5 bases each). The length of the CDR3 is 14 residues. V lost 4 bases and J lost 5, with 14 bases in between. CDR1 SEHNR and CDR2 FQNEAQ come from the germline V gene (reference sequence).

This clonotype has a count of ten or more. The chain uses TRBV7-2 and TRBJ1-1; 7 nucleotides align to TRBD1. Trimming cost V 2 bases and J 3 bases; bases outside gene matches: 6. Per the germline V gene, CDR1 is SGHTA and CDR2 is FQGNSA. The length of the CDR3 is 15 residues. CDR3 residues: CASSLLRGPDTEAFF. CDR3 DNA: TGTGCCAGCAGCTTACTGAGGGGGCCGGACACTGAAGCTTTCTTT.

V is TRBV7-9 and J is TRBJ1-4, with 8 bases fitting TRBD1. Germline V CDR1 and CDR2: SEHNR, FQNEAQ (reference sequence). The ends lost 5 bases at V and 5 bases at J; junction bases unmatched: 10. The CDR3 consists of 16 residues. The CDR3 DNA follows: TGTGCCAGCAGCCAAGGACAGGGTGCCTGGAATGAAAAACTGTTTTTT. Amino acids: CASSQGQGAWNEKLFF.

In this sample, this clonotype turned up many times. This chain uses TRBV2 with TRBJ1-2, with a weak D call TRBD1 (5 bases). The ends were cut back, 4 bases at V and 12 bases at J, with 21 bases in the middle. The CDR3 is made up of 14 amino acids. The germline gives CDR1 SNHLY, CDR2 FYNNEI. CDR3 amino acids: CASSAQVFSPWDTF. The CDR3 DNA is TGTGCCAGCAGTGCACAGGTTTTTAGTCCATGGGACACCTTC.

A word on this clonotype: Its ends do not fully match the called genes, so a read error is possible. CDR3 sequence (DNA): TGTGCCAGCAGTGAGGGCGGAGGCGGTCAGCCCCGGCATTTT. This codes for CASSEGGGGQPRHF. The rearrangement uses TRBV10-2 and TRBJ1-5, with D unclear. This CDR3 has 14 residues. Germline V lookup: CDR1 WSHSY, CDR2 SAAADI.

The chain combines TRBV19 with TRBJ1-1; D possibly corresponds to TRBD1 (5 bases). The CDR3 length is 17 residues. V was cut by 3 bases and J by 1 base, with 18 bases left in between. Germline CDR1 LNHDA, CDR2 SQIVND (reference sequence). As DNA, the CDR3 is TGTGCCAGTAGTATGTCCCCCCCGAGACAGCCGAACACTGAAGCTTTCTTT. This codes for CASSMSPPRQPNTEAFF.

This clonotype was seen at least ten times. This sequence joins TRBV7-6 and TRBJ1-2; possible D gene TRBD1, 5 bases. The CDR3 spans 14 residues. Trimming shortened V by 5 bases and J by 8 bases, and 18 bases separated the two germline ends. Germline CDR1 SGHVS, CDR2 FNYEAQ. CDR3 DNA: TGTGCCAGCAGCCAACTCCCAGGGCCCCACGGCTACACCTTC. Translating gives CASSQLPGPHGYTF.

In this sample, this clonotype turned up a few times. The rearrangement uses TRBV20-1 and TRBJ2-2; D not resolved. The length of the CDR3 is 12 residues. V dropped 1 base and J dropped 6 bases, with 6 bases sitting between them. Germline lookup yields CDR1 DFQATT and CDR2 SNEGSKA (reference sequence). The CDR3 here is CSARVESGELFF. The CDR3 region has the DNA TGCAGTGCTAGAGTGGAATCCGGGGAGCTGTTTTTT.

This clonotype has just one count. The junction shows a germline mismatch at one end, possibly a read error. The chain couples TRBV7-3 to TRBJ2-7, with 8 positions matching TRBD2. Germline CDR1 SGHTA, CDR2 FQGTGA. This CDR3 has 15 amino acids. The DNA of the CDR3 is TGTGCCAGCGCTCAAGATCTCGGGGGGGCCTACGAGCAGAACTTC. Protein product: CASAQDLGGAYEQNF.

Many counts were recorded for this clonotype. The rearrangement uses TRBV7-9 and TRBJ2-7; 7 bases match TRBD1. Germline V gene data show CDR1 as SEHNR and CDR2 as FQNEAQ (reference sequence). CDR3 length equals 14 residues. J lost 3 bases, V lost 5 bases, and 7 bases had no gene match. CDR3 nucleotide sequence: TGTGCCAGCAGCACAACAGGGGCGGTCTACGAGCAGTACTTC. As protein: CASSTTGAVYEQYF.

This sequence joins TRBV7-8 and TRBJ2-5; D gene unclear. CDR3 length: 11 amino acids. V was cut by 11 bases and J by 4 bases, with 11 bases left in between. The germline CDR1 and CDR2 sequences are SGHVS and FQNEAQ. Written as DNA, the CDR3 is TGTGCCTGGGCCCTAAGAGAGACCCAGTACTTC. It is translated as CAWALRETQYF.

The J gene is TRBJ1-5, the V gene TRBV10-3, with D perhaps given as TRBD1 or TRBD2 (6 bases each). The closer fit of TRBJ2-3 to the DNA end suggests the J call may be wrong. Germline V lookup: CDR1 ENHRY, CDR2 SYGVKD. The CDR3 contains 15 residues. Here the CDR3 DNA reads TGTGCAAACGCTGCAGGGGACTGGTCCACAGATACGCAGTATTTT. It encodes CANAAGDWSTDTQYF.

This clonotype was counted between two and nine times. This sequence joins TRBV3-1 and TRBJ1-1; weak D call: TRBD1 (6 bases). This CDR3 comprises 14 residues. Germline CDR1 reads LGHDT; CDR2 reads YNNKEL (reference sequence). The ends were cut back, 1 base at V and 10 bases at J, with 16 bases in the middle. This CDR3 is CASSQGTGTLRAFF. CDR3 in DNA: TGTGCCAGCAGCCAAGGTACAGGGACCCTGCGAGCTTTCTTT.

This clonotype was observed at least ten times. The rearrangement joins TRBV7-9 to TRBJ1-4; 9 bases map to TRBD1. V lost 5 bases and J lost 5; bases outside the gene matches: 6. The CDR3 extends over 15 amino acids. The germline gives CDR1 SEHNR, CDR2 FQNEAQ (reference sequence). The CDR3 DNA follows: TGTGCCAGCAGCAGTCGGACAGGGGAAAATGAAAAACTGTTTTTT. Its translation is CASSSRTGENEKLFF.

The chain joins TRBV6-5 to TRBJ2-7; maybe TRBD2 (5 bases). CDR1 is MNHEY and CDR2 is SVGAGI in the germline V gene. Trimming cost V 2 bases and J 7 bases, with 6 bases left between them. The length of the CDR3 is 11 residues. The CDR3 region is CASSYEREQYF. The CDR3, as DNA: TGTGCCAGCAGTTACGAGCGGGAGCAGTACTTC.

A note on this clonotype: A read error may explain this, as a much larger clone is one base away. The rearrangement joins TRBV5-1 to TRBJ2-7; D is unresolved. Per the germline V gene, CDR1 is SGHRS and CDR2 is YFSETQ. V was shortened by 0 bases and J by 6 bases, with 10 bases between the two germline ends. There are 13 residues in the CDR3. CDR3 protein: CASSLVWGTEQYF. DNA for the CDR3: TGCGCCAGCAGCTTGGTATGGGGAACCGAGCAGTACTTC.

Ten or more counts support this clonotype. The chain couples TRBV12-3 or TRBV12-4 to TRBJ2-5; TRBD2 matches at 7 bases. V gave up 6 bases and J gave up 5 bases; unmatched junction bases: 9. CDR3 size: 14 residues. This chain's CDR3 is CASSLIRGGETQYF. In DNA, the CDR3 is TGTGCCAGCAGCCTGATTAGGGGAGGGGAGACCCAGTACTTC.